Below are 4 T cell receptor beta chains sequenced from a single sample in a study of T cell changes during pregnancy in multiple sclerosis. The method was immunoSEQ multiplex PCR; TCRdb's version includes in-frame clones alone and lacks a portion of them. The table shows some 58,000 clones, with about 96% occurring only once. Sample: CD8+ T cells from peripheral blood mononuclear cells, taken after pregnancy. The receptors derive from a female donor with multiple sclerosis, enrolled in a pregnancy study.

In this sample, this clone turned up a few times. The chain couples TRBV27 to TRBJ1-1, with a tentative D call TRBD1 (6 bases). The CDR3 runs 14 residues. Germline CDR1 MNHEY, CDR2 SMNVEV (reference sequence). Trimming cost V 3 bases and J 4 bases, with 12 bases left between them. Here the CDR3 DNA reads TGTGCCAGCAGTTTTTATCGAGGGGGCACTGAAGCTTTCTTT. It codes for CASSFYRGGTEAFF.

The CDR3 DNA sequence: TGTGCCAGCAGTGAAGCGCTTGTAGGTCTAGTCCACGAGCAGTACTTC. Translating it yields CASSEALVGLVHEQYF. V gene TRBV6-1 combines with J gene TRBJ2-7; D gene uncertain. V lost 0 bases to trimming and J lost 5 bases, with 17 bases between them. The length of the CDR3 is 16 residues. Germline CDR1 reads MNHNS; CDR2 reads SASEGT.

This clone was observed once. The chain couples TRBV21-1 to TRBJ1-1. TRBV21-1 is reported as a pseudogene. The CDR3 loop spans 16 amino acids. Here the CDR3 reads CASSKGGRGVNTEAFF. CDR3 nucleotides: TGTGCCAGCAGCAAGGGAGGGAGGGGGGTGAACACTGAAGCTTTCTTT.

V gene TRBV5-6 combines with J gene TRBJ1-5; 8 bases match TRBD1. With 2 bases clipped from V and 8 bases from J, the junction kept 6 bases outside the gene matches. Germline V gives CDR1 SGHDT, CDR2 YYEEEE. CDR3 length: 14 residues. The CDR3 sequence is CASSLYRGVEPQHF. CDR3 in DNA: TGTGCCAGCAGCTTATACAGGGGGGTGGAGCCCCAGCATTTT.